Listed below are T cell receptor beta chains from one sample, sequenced in a study of T cell repertoires in cytomegalovirus infection. These receptors have no identified antigens. TCRdb passed the reads through MiXCR, listing each CDR3 protein once. The table records approximately 470,000 distinct CDR3 sequences, approximately 46% of them present only once. The sequences come from cultured PBMCs, collected from culture after CMV antigen stimulation. The receptors were sampled from a human donor in good health (CMV status not recorded). Some clones in this sample may be carry-over from other donors' samples. Each CDR3 is given with its conserved first and last residue. D genes are given only for firm matches. Some rows mark clone size as missing; the rest say once, few, many or name a class of expanded clone.

>-|TRBD1|TRBV15|TRBJ2-5
CATRPKVGTGLETQYF
TGTGCCACCAGGCCAAAGGTTGGGACAGGCCTTGAGACCCAGTACTTC
>few|TRBD1|TRBV6-1|TRBJ2-3
CASMGQGGTSTDTQYF
TGTGCCAGTATGGGACAGGGGGGGACTAGCACAGATACGCAGTATTTT
>-|TRBD2|TRBV5-6|TRBJ2-7
CASSRLARSYEQYF
TGTGCCAGCAGCCGACTAGCGCGTTCCTACGAGCAGTACTTC
>few|-|TRBV7-2|TRBJ1-1
CASSSWELRDTEAFF
TGTGCCAGCAGCTCTTGGGAGTTGAGGGACACTGAAGCTTTCTTT
>once|TRBD1|TRBV6-6|TRBJ1-1
CASSYAKGQVNTEAFF
TGTGCCAGCAGTTACGCGAAGGGACAGGTCAACACTGAAGCTTTCTTT
>-|-|TRBV6-5|TRBJ1-1
CATSKYPRGTEAFF
TGTGCCACCTCTAAGTATCCGAGGGGCACTGAAGCTTTCTTT
>few|-|TRBV12-3/TRBV12-4|TRBJ1-4
CASSSPDSQKPYEKLFF
TGTGCCAGCAGTTCCCCGGACAGTCAAAAGCCGTATGAAAAACTGTTTTTT
>few|-|TRBV7-2|TRBJ2-2
CASSFSSWPGELFF
TGTGCCAGCAGCTTTAGCTCGTGGCCCGGGGAGCTGTTTTTT
>-|-|TRBV7-2|TRBJ2-5
CASSSPRVGGETQYF
TGTGCCAGCAGCTCCCCTCGGGTTGGTGGGGAGACCCAGTACTTC
>-|TRBD1|TRBV6-8|TRBJ2-5
CASSPFGRGRGTQYF
TGTGCCAGCAGCCCGTTTGGCAGGGGGCGCGGAACCCAGTACTTC
>-|TRBD1|TRBV5-6|TRBJ1-6
CASNDPGQPNSPLHF
TGTGCCAGCAATGATCCGGGACAGCCAAATTCACCCCTCCACTTT
>-|TRBD2|TRBV28|TRBJ2-5
CASSPWGGGDQETQYF
TGTGCCAGCAGTCCCTGGGGGGGGGGGGACCAAGAGACCCAGTACTTC
>-|-|TRBV4-1|TRBJ1-5
CASSQDVETRPQHF
TGCGCCAGCAGCCAAGATGTGGAGACACGGCCCCAGCATTTT